This TCR beta chain emerged from a study of breast tumors, draining lymph nodes, adjacent tissues. General study results and limits: Tumor repertoires ranked between lymph nodes and nontumor tissue in diversity, with V and J gene preferences. That most tumor T cells come from lymph nodes remained unproven. Tumor and nontumor repertoires were significantly more similar in luminal-like than in basal-like breast cancer.

The ends were cut back, 4 bases at V and 1 base at J, with 15 bases in the middle. The CDR3 is made up of 15 amino acids. The germline V gene has CDR1 SGHTS and CDR2 YDEGEE. Each CDR3 protein gets one entry after TCRdb re-called the multiplex PCR reads with MiXCR. The table records 50,000 to 75,000 distinct CDR3 sequences, roughly 57% of them present only once. This clonotype has a count of ten or more. Its cognate antigen is unknown. The chain is built from TRBV5-8 and TRBJ2-7; D not resolved. The specimen was breast tumor tissue. The origin of this receptor is a female donor with breast cancer. Some clones in this sample may be carry-over from other donors' samples. The CDR3 region is CASSHALIASYEQYF. The CDR3 DNA reads TGTGCCAGCAGCCACGCTTTAATTGCTTCCTACGAGCAGTACTTC.